This entry features one T cell receptor beta chain sequence. Its antigen is as yet unknown. Whenever a sample was processed, at least 6.5 million PBMCs were isolated. The entry originates in a study of blood T cells in healthy people across ages. Study-level results: Higher naive T cell percentage went strongly together with higher TCR beta diversity.

The second PCR ran roughly 7 to 12 cycles with a sample-barcoded 5' primer and J-beta primers. Each CDR3 protein is one row after TCRdb ran MiXCR on the 5' RACE reads. The sample carries 650,000 to 1,000,000 distinct CDR3 sequences, about 36% recorded once. Germline values: CDR1 LGHNA, CDR2 YSLEER. V lost 4 bases and J lost 6, with 10 bases in between. CDR3 length: 13 residues. The sequenced sample was blood. This sequence joins TRBV4-3 and TRBJ2-1; no definite D call. The source of this sequence is a young man in good health. This CDR3 is CASSPKGGNEQFF. In nucleotides, the CDR3 is TGCGCCAGCAGCCCCAAGGGTGGCAATGAGCAGTTCTTC.